Listed below are T cell receptor beta chains from one sample, sequenced in a study of glioma-infiltrating T cells. TCRdb processed the multiplex PCR reads anew with MiXCR; each CDR3 protein has one entry. The table has some 100,000 distinct CDR3 sequences, approximately 26% seen once; the top ten hold roughly a third. Sequencing input: glioma tissue, nonneoplastic brain tissue, or PBMCs (not recorded which). All receptors come from a human donor with low-grade glioma or glioblastoma, undergoing nonglioma brain surgery, or in good health (not recorded which). CDR3s include the opening cysteine and the closing phenylalanine or tryptophan. The D gene is left open where the match is weak. Clone size is shown for a subset of rows, as once, few, many or a class of expanded clone.

-	once	TRBJ1-1	TRBV28	TGTGAAAGCAGTTCTCTCGGAACGTACACTGAAGCTTTCTTT	CESSSLGTYTEAFF
-	many	TRBJ1-2	TRBV6-1	TGTGCCAGCAGTGAAGCGCTACGACTTAATGGCTACACCTTC	CASSEALRLNGYTF
-	many	TRBJ1-2	TRBV29-1	TGCAGCGTTGAAGATTCAGGGGTTGGATATGGCTACACCTTC	CSVEDSGVGYGYTF
-	-	TRBJ1-6	TRBV6-2/TRBV6-3	TGTGCCGGCAGTTACTCGAGACATAGGGATAATTCACCCCTCCACTTT	CAGSYSRHRDNSPLHF
-	many	TRBJ1-1	TRBV5-1	TGCGCCAGCAGCTTCTACGGGCAGGGGCCGAGCACTGAAGCTTTCTTT	CASSFYGQGPSTEAFF
-	many	TRBJ1-1	TRBV11-2	TGTGCCAGCAGCCCAACCGACGGGGCTGAAGCTTTCTTT	CASSPTDGAEAFF
TRBD2	many	TRBJ2-7	TRBV4-1	TGCGCCAGCAGCCATAGCACTAGCGGGAGCCGTACTGACGAGCAGTACTTC	CASSHSTSGSRTDEQYF
-	many	TRBJ2-3	TRBV6-1	TGTGCCAGCAGCTTCTCAGGGGCCACAGATACGCAGTATTTT	CASSFSGATDTQYF
-	many	TRBJ2-1	TRBV19	TGTGCCAGTAGTCCCGGGGCTGAGCAGTTCTTC	CASSPGAEQFF
-	-	TRBJ2-3	TRBV27	TGTGCAAGCAGTTTGGCTAGCGCCTACACAGATGCGCAGTATTTT	CASSLASAYTDAQYF
-	many	TRBJ1-1	TRBV14	TGTGCCAGCAGCCAAGTTAGGGGTTGGGTTAACACTGAAGCTTTCTTT	CASSQVRGWVNTEAFF
-	few	TRBJ1-1	TRBV5-1	TGCGCCAGCACCTTGGAGGGGTTGAACACTGAAGCTTTCTTT	CASTLEGLNTEAFF
-	many	TRBJ1-1	TRBV5-4	TGTGCCAGCAGCTTGGATATGAACACTGAAGCTTTCTTT	CASSLDMNTEAFF
-	many	TRBJ2-1	TRBV7-9	TGTGCCAGCAGCGCGGGACGGACTTCCTACAATGAGCAGTTCTTC	CASSAGRTSYNEQFF
-	many	TRBJ2-7	TRBV7-2	TGTGCCAGCAGCTTAGCAGTGTGGGGAAAGGAGCAGTACTTC	CASSLAVWGKEQYF
-	many	TRBJ1-5	TRBV18	TGTGCCAGCTCAGGCGGAAGCAATCAGCCCCAGCATTTT	CASSGGSNQPQHF
TRBD2	many	TRBJ2-2	TRBV24-1	TGTGCCACCAGTGATAGGACTAGCGTCTTAGGGAACACCGGGGAGCTGTTTTTT	CATSDRTSVLGNTGELFF
-	many	TRBJ2-5	TRBV15	TGTGCCACCAGCAGAGATTTAGGAGAGACCCAGTACTTC	CATSRDLGETQYF
-	many	TRBJ1-1	TRBV6-2/TRBV6-3	TGTGCCAGCAGTTATAAGTGGAACACTGAAGCTTTCTTT	CASSYKWNTEAFF
TRBD2	medium-sized	TRBJ2-1	TRBV27	TGTGCCAGCAGTCGGGCGGCTAGCGGGTTCGATGAGCAGTTCTTC	CASSRAASGFDEQFF
-	many	TRBJ2-7	TRBV20-1	TGCAGTGCTAGAGGGGGACCTCTATACGAGCAGTACTTC	CSARGGPLYEQYF
-	few	TRBJ2-3	TRBV2	TGTGCCAGCACCATACAGGGGACTAGCACAGATACGCAGTATTTT	CASTIQGTSTDTQYF
-	few	TRBJ2-3	TRBV19	TGTGCCAGTTTCATCGGCGGCGGAGGGAGTGGTACGCAGTATTTT	CASFIGGGGSGTQYF
TRBD1	-	TRBJ1-5	TRBV12-3/TRBV12-4	TGTGCCAGCAGTTTCCAGACAGGGAATCAGCCCCAGCATTTT	CASSFQTGNQPQHF
TRBD1	many	TRBJ2-7	TRBV29-1	TGCAGCGTTGAATGGGGGACAGGGGACGACGAGCAGTACTTC	CSVEWGTGDDEQYF
TRBD2	-	TRBJ2-7	TRBV5-4	TGTGCCAGCAGCCCTGGGACTAGCGGGGGCTACGAGCAGTACTTC	CASSPGTSGGYEQYF
TRBD1	many	TRBJ1-5	TRBV4-2	TGTGCCAGCAGCCAACCAATTATTACGACAGGGTTAAATCAGCCCCAGCATTTT	CASSQPIITTGLNQPQHF
-	-	TRBJ1-1	TRBV5-5	TGTGCCAGCAGCTTGGAGTGGGACACTGAAGCTTTCTTT	CASSLEWDTEAFF
-	many	TRBJ1-2	TRBV3-1	TGTGCCAGCAGCCAAGATGGGCAAAGAGGCTACACCTTC	CASSQDGQRGYTF
-	-	TRBJ1-2	TRBV9	TGTGCCAGCAGCGGCACGAGGGTGGGCTATGGCTACACCTTC	CASSGTRVGYGYTF
TRBD2	many	TRBJ2-5	TRBV12-3/TRBV12-4	TGTGCCAGCAAAGGGGCTACTAGCGGGAGGACCCAGTACTTC	CASKGATSGRTQYF
-	once	TRBJ1-5	TRBV7-9	TGTGCCAGCAGCTCCGACAACCTCAGTCAGCCCCAGCATTTT	CASSSDNLSQPQHF
-	-	TRBJ2-7	TRBV7-2	TGTGCCAGCAGCTTAATAGGGATTTACGAGCAGTACTTC	CASSLIGIYEQYF
-	many	TRBJ1-1	TRBV6-1	TGTGCCAGCAGTTGGAGCGGGAACACTGAAGCTTTCTTT	CASSWSGNTEAFF
-	many	TRBJ2-7	TRBV20-1	TGCAGCGTAACTCGGGGGAGCTCCTACGAGCAGTACTTC	CSVTRGSSYEQYF
TRBD1	few	TRBJ1-1	TRBV2	TGTGCCAGCAGCAGACAGGGCCTTTGGGCTGAAGCTTTCTTT	CASSRQGLWAEAFF
TRBD1	-	TRBJ2-2	TRBV29-1	TGCAGCGTTGAAGGTACCCGGGACAGGCCGAACACCGGGGAGCTGTTTTTT	CSVEGTRDRPNTGELFF
-	few	TRBJ1-2	TRBV20-1	TGCAGTGCTAGAGACGACAGGTATAACTATGGCTACACCTTC	CSARDDRYNYGYTF
-	few	TRBJ1-5	TRBV7-9	TGTGCCAGCAGCTTAAGGAGGGCATCCCATCGCCCCCATCATTTT	CASSLRRASHRPHHF
-	many	TRBJ1-1	TRBV2	TGTGCCAGCACAGGCGGCGCCAACACTGAAGCTTTCTTT	CASTGGANTEAFF
-	-	TRBJ2-5	TRBV5-1	TGCGCCAGCAGCCTGGACGGCCAAGAGACCCAGTACTTC	CASSLDGQETQYF
-	-	TRBJ2-5	TRBV3-1	TGTACCAGCAGCCAAGTAGGAGTGGAAGAGACCCAGTACTTC	CTSSQVGVEETQYF
TRBD1	-	TRBJ2-2	TRBV19	TGTGCCAGCCGGACGGGACAGGGTTACACCGGGGAGCTGTTTTTT	CASRTGQGYTGELFF
-	-	TRBJ1-4	TRBV19	TGTGCCAGTAGTATAACCGGGACTAATGAAAAACTGTTTTTT	CASSITGTNEKLFF
TRBD1	many	TRBJ1-5	TRBV6-2/TRBV6-3	TGTGCCAGCAGGACCGGGACAGGGGGTTCTGGCAATCAGCCCCAGCATTTT	CASRTGTGGSGNQPQHF
-	many	TRBJ2-2	TRBV6-2/TRBV6-3	TGTGCCAGCAGTTATAGTGAGGACCTGATCGGGGAGCTGTTTTTT	CASSYSEDLIGELFF
-	few	TRBJ1-2	TRBV19	TGTGCCAGTAGTGAACAGGGCAGGTTTGATGGCTACACCTTC	CASSEQGRFDGYTF